This T cell receptor (beta chain) was identified in a study of Graves' ophthalmopathy and Graves' hyperthyroidism. Per germline, CDR1 LGHDT and CDR2 YNNKEL (reference sequence). The length of the CDR3 is 14 residues. Trimming took 3 bases from V and 3 from J, leaving 11 bases between them. Symptoms, serum thyroxine and TRAb, thyroid ultrasound, and orbital computed tomography formed the diagnostic basis. This clonotype was seen many times. The antigen is not known. RNA transcripts were the template, and TCR beta CDR3 regions were amplified from them. After a first-round RT-PCR with HTBI primers, a second-round multiplex PCR was run. TCRdb re-called the multiplex PCR reads through MiXCR, storing one row per CDR3 protein. The sample records under 250,000 distinct CDR3 sequences, just under 30% being singletons. General study findings and limits: Ophthalmopathy progression was predicted with 70% to 71% sensitivity and roughly 79% specificity. Separation of ophthalmopathy from stable hyperthyroidism was achieved by a 13-signature model, at roughly 88% sensitivity and 81.08% specificity.

The TCR was taken from a man aged 45-60 years with Graves' ophthalmopathy. Sample: peripheral blood. The chain has TRBV3-1 and TRBJ1-1; a weak D match, TRBD1 (6 bases). The CDR3 region has the DNA TGTGCCAGCAGCCATACATCAGGGGACACTGAAGCTTTCTTT. It specifies CASSHTSGDTEAFF.